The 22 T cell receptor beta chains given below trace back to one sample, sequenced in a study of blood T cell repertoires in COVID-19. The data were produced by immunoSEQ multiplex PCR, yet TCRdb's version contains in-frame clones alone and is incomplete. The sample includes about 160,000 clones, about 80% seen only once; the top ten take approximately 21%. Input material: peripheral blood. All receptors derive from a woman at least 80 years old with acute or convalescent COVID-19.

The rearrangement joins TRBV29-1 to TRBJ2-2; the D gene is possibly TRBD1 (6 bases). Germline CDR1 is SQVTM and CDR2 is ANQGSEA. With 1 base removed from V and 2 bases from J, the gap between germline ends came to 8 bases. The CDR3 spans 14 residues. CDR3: CSVEGQVNTGELFF. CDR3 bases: TGCAGCGTTGAAGGACAGGTCAACACCGGGGAGCTGTTTTTT.

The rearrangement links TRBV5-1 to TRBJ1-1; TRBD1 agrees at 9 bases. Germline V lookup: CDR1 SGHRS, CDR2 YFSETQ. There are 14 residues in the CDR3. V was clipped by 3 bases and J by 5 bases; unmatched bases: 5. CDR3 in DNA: TGCGCCAGCAGCTCCGGACAGGGGATGACTGAAGCTTTCTTT. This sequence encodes CASSSGQGMTEAFF.

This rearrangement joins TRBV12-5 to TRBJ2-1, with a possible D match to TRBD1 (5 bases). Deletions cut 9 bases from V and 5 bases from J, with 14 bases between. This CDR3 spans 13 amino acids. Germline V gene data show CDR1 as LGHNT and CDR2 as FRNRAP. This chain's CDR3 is CASRVESNNEQFF. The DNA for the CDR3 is TGTGCTAGCAGGGTTGAAAGTAACAATGAGCAGTTCTTC.

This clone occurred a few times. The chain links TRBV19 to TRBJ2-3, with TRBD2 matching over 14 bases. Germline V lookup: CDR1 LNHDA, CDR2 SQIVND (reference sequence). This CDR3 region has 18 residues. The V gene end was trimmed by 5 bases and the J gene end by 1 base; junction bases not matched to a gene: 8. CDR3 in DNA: TGTGCCAGTAGTGCCCGACTAGCGGGAGGGCCACGCACAGATACGCAGTATTTT. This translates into CASSARLAGGPRTDTQYF.

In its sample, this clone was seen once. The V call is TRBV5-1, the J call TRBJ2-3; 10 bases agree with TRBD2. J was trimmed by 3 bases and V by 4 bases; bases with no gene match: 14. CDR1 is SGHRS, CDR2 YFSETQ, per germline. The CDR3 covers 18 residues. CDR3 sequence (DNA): TGCGCCAGCAGCCCGATGGGACTAGCGCCGAGGGGGACAGATACGCAGTATTTT. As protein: CASSPMGLAPRGTDTQYF.

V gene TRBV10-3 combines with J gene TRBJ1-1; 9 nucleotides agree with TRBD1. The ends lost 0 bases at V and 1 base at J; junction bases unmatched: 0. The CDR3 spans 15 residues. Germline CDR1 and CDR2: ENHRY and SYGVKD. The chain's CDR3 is CAISESGQGNTEAFF. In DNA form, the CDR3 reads TGTGCCATCAGTGAGTCGGGACAGGGGAACACTGAAGCTTTCTTT.

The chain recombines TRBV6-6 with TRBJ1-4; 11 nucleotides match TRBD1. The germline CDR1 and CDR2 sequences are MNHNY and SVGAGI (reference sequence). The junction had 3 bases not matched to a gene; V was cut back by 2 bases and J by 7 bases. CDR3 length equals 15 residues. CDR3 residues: CASSYRTGGSEKLFF. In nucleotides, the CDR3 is TGTGCCAGCAGTTACAGGACAGGGGGCTCTGAAAAACTGTTTTTT.

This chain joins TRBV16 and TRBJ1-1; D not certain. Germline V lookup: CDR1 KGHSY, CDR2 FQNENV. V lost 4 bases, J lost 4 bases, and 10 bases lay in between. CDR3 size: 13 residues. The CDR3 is CASSPEQFTEAFF. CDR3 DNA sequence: TGTGCCAGCAGCCCCGAACAGTTCACTGAAGCTTTCTTT.

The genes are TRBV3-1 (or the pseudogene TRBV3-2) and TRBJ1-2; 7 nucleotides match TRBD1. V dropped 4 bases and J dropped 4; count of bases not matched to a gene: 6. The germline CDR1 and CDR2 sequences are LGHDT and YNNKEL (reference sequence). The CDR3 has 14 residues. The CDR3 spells CASSPYWDSYGYTF. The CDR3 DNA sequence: TGTGCCAGCAGCCCGTATTGGGACAGCTATGGCTACACCTTC.

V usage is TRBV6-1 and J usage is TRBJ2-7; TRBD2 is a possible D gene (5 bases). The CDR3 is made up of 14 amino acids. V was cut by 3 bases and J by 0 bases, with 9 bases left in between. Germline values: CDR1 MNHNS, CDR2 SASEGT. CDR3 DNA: TGTGCCAGCAGTGACAAGCGGTACTCCTACGAGCAGTACTTC. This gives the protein CASSDKRYSYEQYF.

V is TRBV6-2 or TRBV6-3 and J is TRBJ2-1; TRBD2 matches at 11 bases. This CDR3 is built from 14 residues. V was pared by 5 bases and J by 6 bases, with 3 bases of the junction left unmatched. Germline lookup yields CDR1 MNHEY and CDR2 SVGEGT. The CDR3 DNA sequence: TGTGCCAGCAGTCGAGGACTAGCGGGCAATGAGCAGTTCTTC. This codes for CASSRGLAGNEQFF.

The CDR3 sequence is CASTLGRGALNQPQHF. The CDR3 DNA is TGTGCCAGTACCCTGGGGAGGGGCGCCCTTAATCAGCCCCAGCATTTT. The rearrangement links TRBV19 to TRBJ1-5, with TRBD1 as a possible D gene (5 bases). The V end was cut by 7 bases, the J end by 4 bases, with 20 bases between. This CDR3 contains 16 residues. Per germline, CDR1 LNHDA and CDR2 SQIVND (reference sequence).

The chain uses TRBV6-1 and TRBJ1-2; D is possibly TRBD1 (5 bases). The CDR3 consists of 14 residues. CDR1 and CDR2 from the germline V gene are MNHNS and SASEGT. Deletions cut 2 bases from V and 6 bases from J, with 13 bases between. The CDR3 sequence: CASSERAGGDGYTF. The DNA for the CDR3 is TGTGCCAGCAGTGAACGGGCGGGAGGGGATGGCTACACCTTC.

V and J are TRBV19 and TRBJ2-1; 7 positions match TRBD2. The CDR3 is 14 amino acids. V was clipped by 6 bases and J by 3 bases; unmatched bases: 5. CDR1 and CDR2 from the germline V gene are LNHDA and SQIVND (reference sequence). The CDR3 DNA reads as TGTGCCAGTAGCGGGGAGGGGATCTACAATGAGCAGTTCTTC. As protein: CASSGEGIYNEQFF. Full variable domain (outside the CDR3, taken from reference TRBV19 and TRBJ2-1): DGGITQSPKYLFRKEGQNVTLSCEQNLNHDAMYWYRQDPGQGLRLIYYSQIVNDFQKGDIAEGYSVSREKKESFPLTVTSAQKNPTAFYLCASSGEGIYNEQFFGPGTRLTVL.

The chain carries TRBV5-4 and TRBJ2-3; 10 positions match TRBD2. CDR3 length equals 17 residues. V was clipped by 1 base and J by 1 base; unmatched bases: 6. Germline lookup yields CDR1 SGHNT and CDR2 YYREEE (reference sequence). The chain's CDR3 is CASSLYRGTSGTDTQYF. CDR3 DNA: TGTGCCAGCAGCTTGTATAGAGGGACTAGCGGCACAGATACGCAGTATTTT.

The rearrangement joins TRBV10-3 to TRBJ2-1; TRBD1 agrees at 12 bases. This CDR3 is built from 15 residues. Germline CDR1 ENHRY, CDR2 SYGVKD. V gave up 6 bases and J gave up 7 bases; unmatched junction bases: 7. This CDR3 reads CAIRTGTGGGNEQFF. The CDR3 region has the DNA TGTGCCATCAGGACCGGGACAGGGGGCGGAAATGAGCAGTTCTTC.

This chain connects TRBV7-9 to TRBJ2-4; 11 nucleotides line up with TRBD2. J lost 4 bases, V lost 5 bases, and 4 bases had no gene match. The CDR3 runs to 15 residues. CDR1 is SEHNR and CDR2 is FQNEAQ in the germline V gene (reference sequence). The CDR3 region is CASSPRTSGKNIQYF. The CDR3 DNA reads TGTGCCAGCAGCCCCCGGACTAGCGGGAAAAACATTCAGTACTTC.

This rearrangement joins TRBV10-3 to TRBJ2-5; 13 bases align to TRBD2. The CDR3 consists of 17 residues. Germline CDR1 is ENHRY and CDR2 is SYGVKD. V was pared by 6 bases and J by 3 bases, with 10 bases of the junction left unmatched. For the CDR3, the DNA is TGTGCCATCAGCCATAGACTAGCGGGAGGAGACGAAGAGACCCAGTACTTC. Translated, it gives CAISHRLAGGDEETQYF.

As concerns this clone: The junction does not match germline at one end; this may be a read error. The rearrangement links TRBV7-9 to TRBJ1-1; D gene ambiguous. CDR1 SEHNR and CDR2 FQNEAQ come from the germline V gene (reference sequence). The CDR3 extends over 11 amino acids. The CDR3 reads CASSPTFRPVF. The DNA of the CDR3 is TGTGCCAGCAGCCCTACCTTCAGGCCTGTCTTT. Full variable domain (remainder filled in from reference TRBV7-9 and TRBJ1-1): DTGVSQNPRHKITKRGQNVTFRCDPISEHNRLYWYRQTLGQGPEFLTYFQNEAQLEKSRLLSDRFSAERPKGSFSTLEIQRTEQGDSAMYLCASSPTFRPVFGQGTRLTVV.

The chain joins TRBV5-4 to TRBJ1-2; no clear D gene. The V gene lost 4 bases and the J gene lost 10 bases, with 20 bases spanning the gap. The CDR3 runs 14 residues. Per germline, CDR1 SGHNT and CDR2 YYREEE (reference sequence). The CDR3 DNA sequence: TGTGCCAGCAGCCGAGTTTGGGAGGAGGCAGACTACACCTTC. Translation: CASSRVWEEADYTF.

CDR3 in DNA: TGCAGCGTTTGGCCTAGCGGAGGACGAGAGACCCAGTACTTC. It encodes CSVWPSGGRETQYF. The J gene is TRBJ2-5, the V gene TRBV29-1; 7 bases are a match to TRBD2. CDR1 is SQVTM, CDR2 ANQGSEA, per germline. This CDR3 is 14 amino acids long. J lost 4 bases, V lost 5 bases, and 10 bases had no gene match.

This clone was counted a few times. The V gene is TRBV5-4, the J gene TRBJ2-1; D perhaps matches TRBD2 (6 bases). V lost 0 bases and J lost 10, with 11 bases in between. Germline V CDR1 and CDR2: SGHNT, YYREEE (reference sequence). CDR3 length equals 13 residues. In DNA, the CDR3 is TGTGCCAGCAGCTTGGGACTAGGTATAGAGCAGTTCTTC. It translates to CASSLGLGIEQFF.